Below, one TCR beta chain is given with its context. Its antigen is unknown. The data derive from a study of cytomegalovirus exposure and HLA in healthy donors. This CDR3 comprises 13 residues. Per germline, CDR1 SGHDT and CDR2 YYEEEE. The PCR made use of 60 Vbeta and 13 Jbeta primers. Some clones are missing from TCRdb's copy, which holds only in-frame ones; the method was immunoSEQ multiplex PCR. The table lists 130,000 or so clones, around 80% of them singletons. Study observations and caveats: CMV serostatus was the only recorded immune exposure for donors. Some V segments, TRBV6-2 and TRBV6-3 among them, were indistinguishable and were therefore excluded. In an earlier analysis, about 90% or about 30%: the productive usage of most TCR beta V segments. Cytomegalovirus association was listed for around 180 TCR beta chains.

The specimen was PBMCs. The sequence came from a man younger than 45 in good health and CMV-seronegative. The chain uses TRBV5-6 and TRBJ2-5; 8 bases fit TRBD2. The DNA end is a closer match to TRBJ2-7, so the J assignment may be wrong. CDR3 DNA sequence: TGTGCCAGCAGCTTCGGGACTAGCTACGAGCAGTACTTC. As protein: CASSFGTSYEQYF.